Following are 16 T cell receptor beta chains from one sample sequenced in a study of CD8 T cells in ankylosing spondylitis. Broader study findings: The study identified a TCR beta motif of under ten highly homologous variants that appeared characteristic of ankylosing spondylitis blood.

These receptors have no known antigen. TCRdb used MiXCR to reprocess the 5' RACE reads, holding one entry per CDR3 protein. The sample lists 750,000 to 850,000 distinct CDR3 sequences, about 12% seen once, with under 0.6% in the top ten. The sequencing input was blood, either unsorted or a sorted T cell fraction (not recorded which). The receptors were gathered from a male donor with ankylosing spondylitis.

This clonotype was seen repeatedly, ten times or more. The CDR3 nucleotides are TGTGCCAGCAGCTTGACAGGGCGTCAGCCCCAGCATTTT. Translation: CASSLTGRQPQHF. The rearrangement uses TRBV7-2 and TRBJ1-5; 7 bases agree with TRBD1. CDR3 length equals 13 residues. CDR1 and CDR2 from the germline V gene are SGHTA and FQGNSA. V lost 3 bases and J lost 6; bases outside the gene matches: 2.

This clonotype was counted only a few times. The chain links TRBV9 to TRBJ2-5, with TRBD1 matching 12 bases. CDR3 size: 14 residues. Germline values: CDR1 SGDLS, CDR2 YYNGEE. V trimming: 4 bases; J trimming: 4 bases; junction bases outside the gene matches: 2. Here the CDR3 DNA reads TGTGCCAGCAGCTGGGACAGGGGGCCAGAGACCCAGTACTTC. It is translated as CASSWDRGPETQYF.

This clonotype was seen repeatedly, ten times or more. The rearrangement uses TRBV12-3 or TRBV12-4 and TRBJ1-5; no firm D call. Trimming shortened V by 1 base and J by 6 bases, and 13 bases separated the two germline ends. The CDR3 loop spans 15 amino acids. CDR3 sequence (DNA): TGTGCCAGCAGTTTAGGGCCTCTGGAGGGTCAGCCCCAGCATTTT. As protein: CASSLGPLEGQPQHF.

This clonotype has ten or more counts. The chain recombines TRBV6-1 with TRBJ2-7, with TRBD2 matching over 11 bases. Germline V gene sequence: CDR1 MNHNS, CDR2 SASEGT. The ends lost 5 bases at V and 3 bases at J; junction bases unmatched: 3. CDR3 length: 14 residues. The CDR3 bases are TGTGCCAGCAGTCGGACTAGCGGGCTCTACGAGCAGTACTTC. It yields the protein CASSRTSGLYEQYF.

The gene calls are TRBV7-2 and TRBJ2-1; no clear D. CDR3 size: 15 residues. Trimming shortened V by 5 bases and J by 6 bases, and 17 bases separated the two germline ends. CDR1 and CDR2 (germline): SGHTA, FQGNSA. The CDR3 spells CASSKQVLIGNEQFF. CDR3 bases: TGTGCCAGCAGCAAGCAGGTCCTGATCGGCAATGAGCAGTTCTTC.

The rearrangement uses TRBV12-3 or TRBV12-4 and TRBJ1-5, with D perhaps matching TRBD1 (5 bases). V lost 6 bases and J 7 bases, leaving 13 bases between the germline ends. The CDR3 runs 13 residues. The CDR3 here is CASSTGLKQPQHF. The CDR3 DNA is TGTGCCAGCAGCACAGGTCTGAAGCAGCCCCAGCATTTT.

In its sample, this clonotype was seen many times. The rearrangement links TRBV10-3 to TRBJ2-4, with 10 bases that match TRBD1. The CDR3 consists of 13 residues. Germline V lookup: CDR1 ENHRY, CDR2 SYGVKD. The junction had 4 bases not matched to a gene; V was cut back by 4 bases and J by 10 bases. CDR3 coding DNA: TGTGCCATCAGTGGCCGGGACAGGGGTATTCAGTACTTC. Amino acid sequence: CAISGRDRGIQYF.

This clonotype was picked up a small number of times. The CDR3 nucleotides are TGCAGTTCCGGGGGTCGGGCTAACTATGGCTACACCTTC. This gives the protein CSSGGRANYGYTF. The V call is TRBV20-1, the J call TRBJ1-2; perhaps TRBD1 as D (5 bases). Germline CDR1 reads DFQATT; CDR2 reads SNEGSKA (reference sequence). V lost 8 bases and J 0 bases, leaving 13 bases between the germline ends. CDR3 length: 13 residues.

The genes are TRBV20-1 and TRBJ1-2, with 8 bases that match TRBD1. With V trimmed by 0 bases and J by 0 bases, 6 bases remained unmatched. Germline-derived CDR1 and CDR2 are DFQATT and SNEGSKA (reference sequence). The CDR3 contains 16 residues. The chain's CDR3 is CSARDMGGQANYGYTF. In DNA form, the CDR3 reads TGCAGTGCTAGAGATATGGGGGGACAGGCTAACTATGGCTACACCTTC.

This clonotype was seen a few times. The chain is built from TRBV6-1 and TRBJ1-2, with 12 bases aligning to TRBD1. The V and J ends lost 5 bases and 6 bases, in that order; junction bases with no gene match: 4. Germline CDR1 and CDR2: MNHNS and SASEGT. The CDR3 has 14 amino acids. The CDR3 loop is CASSRDRGHNGYTF. The CDR3 coding sequence is TGTGCCAGCAGTCGGGACAGGGGGCACAATGGCTACACCTTC.

The chain has TRBV20-1 and TRBJ1-3; D is perhaps TRBD1 (5 bases). The CDR3 runs to 15 residues. Trimming left V 1 base short and J 0 bases short, with 10 bases between. The germline CDR1 and CDR2 sequences are DFQATT and SNEGSKA (reference sequence). The CDR3 spells CSARAGLHSGNTIYF. CDR3 DNA sequence: TGCAGTGCTAGAGCAGGGCTTCACTCTGGAAACACCATATATTTT.

This clonotype showed up just a few times. The chain employs TRBV20-1 and TRBJ2-1, with 10 bases identical to TRBD2. CDR1 is DFQATT and CDR2 is SNEGSKA in the germline V gene (reference sequence). This CDR3 has 14 residues. V lost 6 bases to trimming and J lost 3 bases; unmatched junction nucleotides: 5. CDR3: CSAILAGLYNEQFF. In DNA, the CDR3 is TGCAGTGCCATACTAGCGGGACTCTACAATGAGCAGTTCTTC.

In this sample, this clonotype turned up a few times. The genes are TRBV6-2 or TRBV6-3 and TRBJ2-2; D gene uncertain. The CDR3 extends over 14 amino acids. V was trimmed by 6 bases and J by 5 bases, leaving 13 bases between them. Germline V gene data show CDR1 as MNHEY and CDR2 as SVGEGT. CDR3 DNA: TGTGCCAGCAGCCCAAGAGCCACGACCGGGGAGCTGTTTTTT. Translated: CASSPRATTGELFF.

A single count supports this clonotype. The rearrangement joins TRBV7-2 to TRBJ2-1, with no clear D. Trimming pared 6 bases from V and 6 bases from J, leaving 9 bases between. The CDR3 totals 12 residues. Per germline, CDR1 SGHTA and CDR2 FQGNSA. The CDR3 nucleotides are TGTGCCAGCAGTTACAACCTCAATGAGCAGTTCTTC. As protein: CASSYNLNEQFF.

The table lists this clonotype with a few counts. V and J are TRBV6-5 and TRBJ2-3, with D tentatively TRBD1 or TRBD2 (5 bases each). V was clipped by 6 bases and J by 8 bases, with 9 bases between them. The CDR3 is 11 residues long. The germline V gene has CDR1 MNHEY and CDR2 SVGAGI. The DNA for the CDR3 is TGTGCCAGCAGCTACGGGGCTACGCAGTATTTT. It specifies CASSYGATQYF.

The gene calls are TRBV5-1 and TRBJ2-6; either TRBD1 or TRBD2 may fit D (5 bases each). Trimming pared 0 bases from V and 12 bases from J, leaving 7 bases between. Germline CDR1 reads SGHRS; CDR2 reads YFSETQ. This CDR3 is 12 amino acids long. The CDR3, as DNA: TGCGCCAGCAGCTTGGAAGGGACCGTCCTGACTTTC. It encodes CASSLEGTVLTF. Looking up the rest from reference TRBV5-1 and TRBJ2-6 gives the full variable domain: KAGVTQTPRYLIKTRGQQVTLSCSPISGHRSVSWYQQTPGQGLQFLFEYFSETQRNKGNFPGRFSGRQFSNSRSEMNVSTLELGDSALYLCASSLEGTVLTFGAGSRLTVL.